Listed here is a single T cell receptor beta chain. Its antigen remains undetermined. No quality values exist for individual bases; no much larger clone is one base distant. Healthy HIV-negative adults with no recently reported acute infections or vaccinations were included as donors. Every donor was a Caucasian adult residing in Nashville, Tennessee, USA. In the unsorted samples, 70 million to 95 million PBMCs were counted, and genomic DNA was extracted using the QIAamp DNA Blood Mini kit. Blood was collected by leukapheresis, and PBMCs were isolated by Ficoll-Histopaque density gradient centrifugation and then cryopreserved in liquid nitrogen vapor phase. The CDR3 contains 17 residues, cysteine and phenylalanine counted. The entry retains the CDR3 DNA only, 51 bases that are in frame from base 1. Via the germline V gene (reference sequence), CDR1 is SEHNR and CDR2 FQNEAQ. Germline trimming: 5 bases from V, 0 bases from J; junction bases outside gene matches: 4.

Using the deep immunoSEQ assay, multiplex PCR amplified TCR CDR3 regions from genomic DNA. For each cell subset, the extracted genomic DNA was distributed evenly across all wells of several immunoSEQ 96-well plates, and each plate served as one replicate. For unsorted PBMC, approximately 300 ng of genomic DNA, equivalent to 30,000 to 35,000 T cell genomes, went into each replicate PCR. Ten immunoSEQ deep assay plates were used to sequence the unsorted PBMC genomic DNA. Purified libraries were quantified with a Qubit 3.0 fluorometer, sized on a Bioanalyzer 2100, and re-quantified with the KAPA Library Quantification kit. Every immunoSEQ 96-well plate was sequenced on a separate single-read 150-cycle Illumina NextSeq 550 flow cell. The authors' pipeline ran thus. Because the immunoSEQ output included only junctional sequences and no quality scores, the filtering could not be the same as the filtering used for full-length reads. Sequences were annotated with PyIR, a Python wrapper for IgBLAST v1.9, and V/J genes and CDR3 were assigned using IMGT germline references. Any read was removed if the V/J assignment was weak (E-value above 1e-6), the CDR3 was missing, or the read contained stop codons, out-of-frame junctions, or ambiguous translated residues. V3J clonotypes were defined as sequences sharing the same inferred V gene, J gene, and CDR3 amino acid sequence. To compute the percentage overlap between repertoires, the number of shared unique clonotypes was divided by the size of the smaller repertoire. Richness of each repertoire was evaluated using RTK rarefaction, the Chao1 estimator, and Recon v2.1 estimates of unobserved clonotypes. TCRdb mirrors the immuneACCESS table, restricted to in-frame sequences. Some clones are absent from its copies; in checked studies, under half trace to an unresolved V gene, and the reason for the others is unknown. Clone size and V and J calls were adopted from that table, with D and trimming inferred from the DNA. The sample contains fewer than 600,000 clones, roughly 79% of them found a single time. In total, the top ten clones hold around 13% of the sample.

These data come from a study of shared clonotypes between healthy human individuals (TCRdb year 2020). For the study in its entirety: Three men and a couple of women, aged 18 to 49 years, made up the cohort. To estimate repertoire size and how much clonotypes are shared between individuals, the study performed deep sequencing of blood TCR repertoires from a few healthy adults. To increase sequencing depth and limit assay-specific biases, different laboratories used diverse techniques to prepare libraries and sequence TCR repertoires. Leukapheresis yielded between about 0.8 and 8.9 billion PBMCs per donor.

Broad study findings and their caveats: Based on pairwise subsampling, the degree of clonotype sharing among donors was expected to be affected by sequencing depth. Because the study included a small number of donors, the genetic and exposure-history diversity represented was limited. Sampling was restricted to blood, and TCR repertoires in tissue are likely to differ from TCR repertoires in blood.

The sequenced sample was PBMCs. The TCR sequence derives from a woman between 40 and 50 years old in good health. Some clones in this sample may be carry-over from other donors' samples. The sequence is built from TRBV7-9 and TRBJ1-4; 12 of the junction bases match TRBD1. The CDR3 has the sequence CASSTGTGGTTNEKLFF. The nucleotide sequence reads TGTGCCAGCAGCACCGGGACAGGGGGCACAACTAATGAAAAACTGTTTTTT.